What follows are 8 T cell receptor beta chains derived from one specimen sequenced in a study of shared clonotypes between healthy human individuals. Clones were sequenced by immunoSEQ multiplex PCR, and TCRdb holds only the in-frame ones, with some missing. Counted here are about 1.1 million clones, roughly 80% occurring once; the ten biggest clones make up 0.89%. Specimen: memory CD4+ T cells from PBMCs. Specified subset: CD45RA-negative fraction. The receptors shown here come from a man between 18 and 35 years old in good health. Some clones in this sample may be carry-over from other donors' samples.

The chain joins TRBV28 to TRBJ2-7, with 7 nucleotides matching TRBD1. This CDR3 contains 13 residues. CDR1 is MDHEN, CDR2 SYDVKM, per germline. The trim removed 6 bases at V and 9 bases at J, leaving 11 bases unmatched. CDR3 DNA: TGTGCCAGCAGGACCACAGGGGTGCCAGCGCAGTACTTC. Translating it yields CASRTTGVPAQYF.

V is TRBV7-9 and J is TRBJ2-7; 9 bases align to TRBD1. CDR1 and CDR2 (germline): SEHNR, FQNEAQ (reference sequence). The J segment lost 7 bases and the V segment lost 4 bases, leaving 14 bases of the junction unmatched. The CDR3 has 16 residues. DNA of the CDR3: TGTGCCAGCAGCTCACCACGGGACAGGGTAAAGTTAGAGCAGTACTTC. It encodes CASSSPRDRVKLEQYF.

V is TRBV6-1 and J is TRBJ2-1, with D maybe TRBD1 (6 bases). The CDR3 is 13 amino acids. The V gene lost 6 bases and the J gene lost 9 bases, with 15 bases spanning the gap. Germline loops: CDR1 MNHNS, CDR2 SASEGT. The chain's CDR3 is CASRQSQGIEQFF. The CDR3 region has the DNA TGTGCCAGCAGACAGTCACAGGGAATTGAGCAGTTCTTC.

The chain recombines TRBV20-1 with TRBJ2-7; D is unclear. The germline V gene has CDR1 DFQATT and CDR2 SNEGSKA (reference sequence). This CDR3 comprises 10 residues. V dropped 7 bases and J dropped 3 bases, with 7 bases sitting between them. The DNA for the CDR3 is TGCAGTGTCCTAGACTACGAGCAGTACTTC. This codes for CSVLDYEQYF.

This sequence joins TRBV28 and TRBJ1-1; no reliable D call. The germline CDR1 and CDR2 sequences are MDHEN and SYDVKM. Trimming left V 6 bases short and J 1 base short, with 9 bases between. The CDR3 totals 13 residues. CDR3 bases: TGTGCCAGCAGCCCCCCGTGGAACACTGAAGCTTTCTTT. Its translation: CASSPPWNTEAFF.

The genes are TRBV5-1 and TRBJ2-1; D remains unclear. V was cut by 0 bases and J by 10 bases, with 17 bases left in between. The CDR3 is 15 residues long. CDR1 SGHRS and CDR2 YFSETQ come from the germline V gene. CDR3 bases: TGCGCCAGCAGCTTGGCCAGCCCCCCGACATGGGAGCAGTTCTTC. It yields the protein CASSLASPPTWEQFF.

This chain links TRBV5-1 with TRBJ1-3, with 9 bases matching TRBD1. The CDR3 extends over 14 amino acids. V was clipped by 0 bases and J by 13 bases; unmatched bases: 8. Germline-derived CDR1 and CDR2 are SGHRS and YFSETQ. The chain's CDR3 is CASSLGTGATGIYF. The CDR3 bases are TGCGCCAGCAGCTTGGGGACAGGGGCCACGGGGATATATTTT.

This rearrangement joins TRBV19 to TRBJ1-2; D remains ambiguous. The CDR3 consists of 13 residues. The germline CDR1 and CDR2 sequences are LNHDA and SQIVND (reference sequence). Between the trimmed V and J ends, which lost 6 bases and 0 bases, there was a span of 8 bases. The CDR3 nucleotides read TGTGCCAGTAGGCACAGAGCTAACTATGGCTACACCTTC. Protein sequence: CASRHRANYGYTF.